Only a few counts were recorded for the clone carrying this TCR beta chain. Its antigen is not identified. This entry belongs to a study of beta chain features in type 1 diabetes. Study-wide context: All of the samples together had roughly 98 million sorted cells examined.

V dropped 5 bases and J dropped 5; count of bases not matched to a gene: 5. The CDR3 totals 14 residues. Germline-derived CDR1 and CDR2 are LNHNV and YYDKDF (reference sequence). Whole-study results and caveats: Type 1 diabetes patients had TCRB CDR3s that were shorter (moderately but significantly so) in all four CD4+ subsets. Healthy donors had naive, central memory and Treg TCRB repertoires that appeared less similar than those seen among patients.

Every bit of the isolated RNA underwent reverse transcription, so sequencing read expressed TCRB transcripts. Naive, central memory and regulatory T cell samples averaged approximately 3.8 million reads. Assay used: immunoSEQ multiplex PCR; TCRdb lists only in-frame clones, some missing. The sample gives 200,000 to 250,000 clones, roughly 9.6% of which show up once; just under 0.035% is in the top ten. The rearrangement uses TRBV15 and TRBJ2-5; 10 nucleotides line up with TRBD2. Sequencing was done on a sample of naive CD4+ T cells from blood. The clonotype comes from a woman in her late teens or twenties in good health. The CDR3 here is CATSQRGGMETQYF. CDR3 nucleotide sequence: TGTGCCACCAGCCAGCGGGGGGGAATGGAGACCCAGTACTTC.